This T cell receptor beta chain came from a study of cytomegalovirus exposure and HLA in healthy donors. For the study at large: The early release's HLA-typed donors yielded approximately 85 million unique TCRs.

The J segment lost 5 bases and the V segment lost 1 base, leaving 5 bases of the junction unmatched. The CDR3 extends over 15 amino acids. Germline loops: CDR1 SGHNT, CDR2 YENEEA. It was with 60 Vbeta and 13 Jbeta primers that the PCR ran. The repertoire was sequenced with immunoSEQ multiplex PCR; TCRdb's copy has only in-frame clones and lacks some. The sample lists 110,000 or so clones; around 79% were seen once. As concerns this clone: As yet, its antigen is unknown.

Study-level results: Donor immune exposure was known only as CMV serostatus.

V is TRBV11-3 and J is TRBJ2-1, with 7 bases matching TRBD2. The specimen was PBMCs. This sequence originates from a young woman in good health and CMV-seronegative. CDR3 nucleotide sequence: TGTGCCAGCAGCTTAGGCGGGAGTCGGAACAATGAGCAGTTCTTC. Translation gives CASSLGGSRNNEQFF. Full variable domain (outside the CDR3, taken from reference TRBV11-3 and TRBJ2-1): EAGVVQSPRYKIIEKKQPVAFWCNPISGHNTLYWYLQNLGQGPELLIRYENEEAVDDSQLPKDRFSAERLKGVDSTLKIQPAELGDSAVYLCASSLGGSRNNEQFFGPGTRLTVL.